This T cell receptor (beta chain) was sequenced during a study of CD8 T cells in Susac syndrome. Study summary: Clinical remission applied to under 10 sequenced Susac syndrome patients, and six had active disease. Whole-study results and caveats: The study recognized that the number of individuals in its TCR sequencing and HLA analysis was relatively small. Clonal expansion was not observed in the Susac syndrome CD4+ T cell repertoires.

CDR3 length: 15 amino acids. The V gene lost 0 bases and the J gene lost 2 bases, with 11 bases spanning the gap. CDR1 and CDR2 from the germline V gene are SGHRS and YFSETQ. The authors carried out high-throughput sequencing of TCR beta. They applied it to CD8+ and CD4+ T cells obtained from blood. As regards this clonotype: Its antigen is undetermined.

RNA was extracted with the RNeasy kit, and a quantity of roughly 0.45 to 1 ug was reverse transcribed using random hexamers. TCRdb called the immunoSEQ multiplex PCR reads again in MiXCR, with one record for every CDR3 protein. This sample carries about 190,000 distinct CDR3 sequences, roughly nine tenths of them seen once, and the ten largest clones take around 0.1%. Input material: CD4+ T cells from PBMCs. The source of this sequence is a human donor with Susac syndrome. This chain links TRBV5-1 with TRBJ1-2; D remains unclear. CDR3 DNA: TGCGCCAGCAGCTTGGGCCAGACTGCCAACTATGGCTACACCTTC. Translated: CASSLGQTANYGYTF.